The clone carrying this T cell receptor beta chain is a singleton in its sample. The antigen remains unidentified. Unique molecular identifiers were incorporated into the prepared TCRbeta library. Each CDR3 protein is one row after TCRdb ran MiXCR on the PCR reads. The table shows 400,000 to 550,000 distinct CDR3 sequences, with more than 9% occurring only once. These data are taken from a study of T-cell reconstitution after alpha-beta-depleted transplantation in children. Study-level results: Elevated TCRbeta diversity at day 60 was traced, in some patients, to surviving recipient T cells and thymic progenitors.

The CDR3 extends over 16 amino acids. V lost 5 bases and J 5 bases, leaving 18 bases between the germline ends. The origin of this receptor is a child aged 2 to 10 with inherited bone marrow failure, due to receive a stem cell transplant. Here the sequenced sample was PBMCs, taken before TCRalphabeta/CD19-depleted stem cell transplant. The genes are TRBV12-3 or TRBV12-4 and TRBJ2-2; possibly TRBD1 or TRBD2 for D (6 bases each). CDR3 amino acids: CASSQATGAGTGELFF. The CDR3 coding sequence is TGTGCCAGCAGTCAAGCTACGGGGGCGGGGACCGGGGAGCTGTTTTTT.